One and the same sample provided the 32 T cell receptor beta chains below, sequenced in a study of blood T cell repertoires in COVID-19. Clones were sequenced by immunoSEQ multiplex PCR, and TCRdb holds only the in-frame ones, with some missing. The repertoire holds 28,000 or so clones, with roughly 88% as singletons. Sequences were obtained from peripheral blood. These receptors all stem from a human donor in a cohort sampled during active COVID-19.

Points on this clone: The junction and the germline gene differ at one end; a read error may be behind it. The chain uses TRBV7-2 and TRBJ1-2, with D hard to call. CDR3 length equals 16 residues. From germline, CDR1 is SGHTA and CDR2 FQGNSA. The CDR3 spells CASSLAPRATAGGYTF. CDR3 in DNA: TGTGCCAGCAGCCTAGCCCCGCGCGCGACTGCCGGTGGCTACACCTTC.

The J gene is TRBJ2-3, the V gene TRBV6-5, with D maybe TRBD1 (6 bases). CDR1 MNHEY and CDR2 SVGAGI come from the germline V gene. V lost 8 bases to trimming and J lost 1 base, with 13 bases between them. The CDR3 length is 14 residues. The DNA for the CDR3 is TGTGCCAGCTTAGCGAACAGGGGCACAGATACGCAGTATTTT. It translates to CASLANRGTDTQYF.

For the CDR3, the DNA is TGTGCCAGCAGCTTTGGCACAAAGTGGGAGCAGTACTTC. It encodes CASSFGTKWEQYF. This rearrangement joins TRBV7-2 to TRBJ2-7; D unresolved. This CDR3 region has 13 residues. Germline V lookup: CDR1 SGHTA, CDR2 FQGNSA. V shed 3 bases and J shed 7 bases, with 13 bases lying between them.

The rearrangement uses TRBV7-2 and TRBJ1-2; 11 bases are a match to TRBD1. The CDR3 is made up of 13 amino acids. Germline lookup yields CDR1 SGHTA and CDR2 FQGNSA. Trimming took 5 bases from V and 7 from J; bases not matched to a gene: 3. CDR3 sequence reads: CASSRTGGLGYTF. CDR3 DNA sequence: TGTGCCAGCAGCCGGACAGGGGGCCTTGGCTACACCTTC.

In its sample, this clone was seen a few times. V and J are TRBV19 and TRBJ2-7, with TRBD1 as a possible D gene (6 bases). V lost 6 bases and J 4 bases, leaving 7 bases between the germline ends. Germline V CDR1 and CDR2: LNHDA, SQIVND (reference sequence). This CDR3 contains 11 residues. CDR3 DNA sequence: TGTGCCAGTAGGGGGGCTTACGAGCAGTACTTC. Protein sequence: CASRGAYEQYF.

The V and J genes are TRBV12-1 and TRBJ2-2; TRBD2 is the table's D call and was not checked against the DNA. TRBV12-1 is noted as a pseudogene. The CDR3 is 18 residues long. Here the CDR3 reads CASSFAASGGANTGELFF. The CDR3 bases are TGTGCCAGCAGCTTTGCTGCTAGCGGGGGGGCGAACACCGGGGAGCTGTTTTTT.

This chain connects TRBV4-1 to TRBJ1-5; the D is unclear. Germline V gene lookup returns CDR1 MGHRA and CDR2 YSYEKL. The CDR3 loop spans 15 amino acids. V shed 1 base and J shed 5 bases, with 12 bases lying between them. CDR3 sequence: CASSQALARDQPQHF. CDR3 coding DNA: TGCGCCAGCAGCCAAGCTCTAGCGCGGGATCAGCCCCAGCATTTT.

The chain has TRBV10-3 and TRBJ1-2; D not certain. Between the trimmed V and J ends, which lost 4 bases and 0 bases, there was a span of 6 bases. This CDR3 has 13 residues. CDR1 is ENHRY and CDR2 is SYGVKD in the germline V gene. This CDR3 reads CAISGESNYGYTF. The CDR3 nucleotides are TGTGCCATCAGTGGAGAATCTAACTATGGCTACACCTTC.

A note on this clone: Germline is not matched at one junction end, which may reflect a read error. The CDR3 DNA sequence: TGTGCCAGTAGTATAGGGGCCGGTAATGTGCAGTTCTTC. Protein sequence: CASSIGAGNVQFF. This chain uses TRBV19 with TRBJ2-1, with unresolved D. From germline, CDR1 is LNHDA and CDR2 SQIVND (reference sequence). The CDR3 runs 13 residues.

The chain recombines TRBV19 with TRBJ2-2, with 9 bases matching TRBD1. Germline V gene data show CDR1 as LNHDA and CDR2 as SQIVND (reference sequence). J lost 7 bases, V lost 6 bases, and 6 bases had no gene match. The CDR3 covers 14 residues. The CDR3 sequence: CASRAGQGGGELFF. The CDR3 nucleotides read TGTGCCAGTAGGGCGGGACAGGGAGGCGGGGAGCTGTTTTTT.

This clone occurred once. The chain couples TRBV12-3 or TRBV12-4 to TRBJ2-3, with a tentative D call TRBD1 (5 bases). The CDR3 extends over 12 amino acids. V was pared by 3 bases and J by 11 bases, with 12 bases between. CDR3 sequence: CASSFEDTRQYF. The CDR3 bases are TGTGCCAGCAGTTTCGAGGACACTCGGCAGTATTTT.

The J gene is TRBJ2-5, the V gene TRBV6-5, with D tentatively TRBD2 (6 bases). This CDR3 spans 11 amino acids. Trimming removed 5 bases at V and 5 bases at J, with 6 bases between. Germline V gene sequence: CDR1 MNHEY, CDR2 SVGAGI. The CDR3 reads CASSRGETQYF. In DNA, the CDR3 is TGTGCCAGCAGTCGGGGGGAGACCCAGTACTTC.

This clone is a singleton in its sample. The chain joins TRBV29-1 to TRBJ2-2, with D perhaps matching TRBD1 (5 bases). Trimming took 3 bases from V and 3 from J, leaving 8 bases between them. CDR1 is SQVTM, CDR2 ANQGSEA, per germline. The CDR3 spans 13 residues. The CDR3 nucleotides read TGCAGCGTTGATCAGGGATACACCGGGGAGCTGTTTTTT. Protein product: CSVDQGYTGELFF.

This clone occurred once. J is TRBJ2-1 and V is TRBV5-1; TRBD2 aligns across 9 bases. The junction had 6 bases not matched to a gene; V was cut back by 2 bases and J by 6 bases. The CDR3 has 15 residues. Germline V gene data show CDR1 as SGHRS and CDR2 as YFSETQ. CDR3 amino acids: CASSFGAGGINEQFF. The CDR3 DNA reads TGCGCCAGCAGCTTCGGAGCGGGGGGCATCAATGAGCAGTTCTTC.

The chain has TRBV19 and TRBJ2-3, with TRBD1 identical over 7 bases. Germline lookup yields CDR1 LNHDA and CDR2 SQIVND (reference sequence). With 8 bases clipped from V and 2 bases from J, the junction kept 7 bases outside the gene matches. This CDR3 spans 14 amino acids. The CDR3 sequence is CASARGGSTDTQYF. CDR3 DNA: TGTGCCAGTGCGAGAGGGGGCTCCACAGATACGCAGTATTTT.

This clone was counted a single time. V and J are TRBV12-3 or TRBV12-4 and TRBJ1-1, with unresolved D. V was cut by 3 bases and J by 5 bases, with 7 bases left in between. This CDR3 spans 12 amino acids. CDR3 sequence reads: CASSFSGTEAFF. The DNA of the CDR3 is TGTGCCAGCAGTTTTTCGGGGACTGAAGCTTTCTTT.

The rearrangement joins TRBV7-3 to TRBJ1-2, with a tentative D call TRBD1 (6 bases). The V end was cut by 9 bases, the J end by 6 bases, with 17 bases between. Germline loops: CDR1 SGHTA, CDR2 FQGTGA. The CDR3 length is 13 residues. The CDR3 DNA sequence: TGTGCCAGTCACCCGGGGGGCGAGAATGGCTACACCTTC. This gives the protein CASHPGGENGYTF.

The rearrangement uses TRBV7-9 and TRBJ1-1, with a weak D call TRBD1 (5 bases). Germline CDR1 and CDR2: SEHNR and FQNEAQ (reference sequence). V gave up 3 bases and J gave up 1 base, with 9 bases separating them. The CDR3 totals 14 residues. The CDR3 here is CASSFRGPNTEAFF. In DNA form, the CDR3 reads TGTGCCAGCAGCTTTAGGGGCCCGAACACTGAAGCTTTCTTT.

The chain uses TRBV19 and TRBJ1-4; D possibly corresponds to TRBD1 (6 bases). Germline V gene lookup returns CDR1 LNHDA and CDR2 SQIVND (reference sequence). V lost 3 bases to trimming and J lost 8 bases, with 10 bases between them. There are 13 residues in the CDR3. CDR3 DNA: TGTGCCAGTAGTATTCAGGGGAACGAAAAACTGTTTTTT. Protein sequence: CASSIQGNEKLFF.

Written as DNA, the CDR3 is TGTGCCACCAACACATGGGAGGACACCATATATTTT. It encodes CATNTWEDTIYF. The chain recombines TRBV24-1 with TRBJ1-3; D not certain. V was pared by 8 bases and J by 8 bases, with 12 bases between. Germline lookup yields CDR1 KGHDR and CDR2 SFDVKD. The CDR3 contains 12 residues.

This sequence joins TRBV29-1 and TRBJ2-1; 9 bases agree with TRBD1. Per germline, CDR1 SQVTM and CDR2 ANQGSEA. The CDR3 loop spans 13 amino acids. J gave up 4 bases and V 4 bases, and 2 bases lay outside the gene matches. The CDR3 DNA reads as TGCAGCGTTGGGACAGGGGCGTACAATGAGCAGTTCTTC. Translated, it gives CSVGTGAYNEQFF.

This clone showed up just once. At one boundary the junction diverges from the germline segment, which might be a read error. The chain is built from TRBV5-6 and TRBJ1-2, with D hard to call. The CDR3 contains 17 residues. Per germline, CDR1 SGHDT and CDR2 YYEEEE. This chain's CDR3 is CASNLGLSRSPWHGYTF. Here the CDR3 DNA reads TGTGCCAGCAACTTGGGGTTGAGTAGGAGTCCATGGCATGGCTACACCTTC. Drawing the rest from reference TRBV5-6 and TRBJ1-2, the complete variable domain is DAGVTQSPTHLIKTRGQQVTLRCSPKSGHDTVSWYQQALGQGPQFIFQYYEEEERQRGNFPDRFSGHQFPNYSSELNVNALLLGDSALYLCASNLGLSRSPWHGYTFGSGTRLTVV.

The chain carries TRBV6-5 and TRBJ2-5; 10 bases align to TRBD1. Looked up from germline, CDR1 is MNHEY and CDR2 is SVGAGI. The CDR3 spans 13 residues. Trimming at V came to 5 bases and at J to 9 bases, leaving 6 bases not matched to a gene. CDR3 DNA: TGTGCCAGCAGTCCGGGACAGGGGTTGGCCCAGTACTTC. It translates to CASSPGQGLAQYF.

The chain combines TRBV18 with TRBJ2-1; 12 bases map to TRBD2. The CDR3 loop spans 18 amino acids. V lost 0 bases and J lost 13; bases outside the gene matches: 16. CDR1 and CDR2 (germline): KGHSH, LQKENI. This CDR3 is CASSPPALAGGQGGKQFF. The CDR3 coding sequence is TGTGCCAGCTCACCACCGGCACTAGCGGGGGGCCAAGGGGGTAAACAGTTCTTC.

The sample holds a few counts of this clone. The CDR3 nucleotides read TGCGCCAGCAGCTTCCCGCCGGGACAGGTTGGGGAGCAGTACTTC. It translates to CASSFPPGQVGEQYF. This chain links TRBV5-1 with TRBJ2-7; 8 bases match TRBD1. Losses at the gene ends were 2 bases for V and 7 bases for J; bases not matched to a gene: 11. Looked up from germline, CDR1 is SGHRS and CDR2 is YFSETQ. The CDR3 runs to 15 residues.

V usage is TRBV5-5 and J usage is TRBJ1-1; the D gene is possibly TRBD1 (6 bases). The CDR3 is 13 amino acids. Germline values: CDR1 SGHKS, CDR2 YYEKEE (reference sequence). Trimming took 3 bases from V and 7 from J, leaving 13 bases between them. The CDR3 is CASSSNRDIEAFF. The CDR3, as DNA: TGTGCCAGCAGCTCAAACCGGGACATTGAAGCTTTCTTT.

This clone appeared once. CDR3 DNA: TGTGCCAGCAGTTACTCGAGGGCTACAGATACGCAGTATTTT. Protein product: CASSYSRATDTQYF. The V gene is TRBV6-5, the J gene TRBJ2-3; tentative D call: TRBD2 (5 bases). The CDR3 covers 14 residues. From germline, CDR1 is MNHEY and CDR2 SVGAGI. Trimming left V 0 bases short and J 3 bases short, with 7 bases between.

This clone was counted a single time. This chain joins TRBV5-1 and TRBJ2-5; no reliable D call. CDR3 length: 14 residues. Germline V lookup: CDR1 SGHRS, CDR2 YFSETQ. V was cut by 4 bases and J by 1 base, with 11 bases left in between. CDR3 nucleotides: TGCGCCAGCAGCCTTGACATCTTCCAAGAGACCCAGTACTTC. Translated: CASSLDIFQETQYF.

This sequence joins TRBV14 and TRBJ2-7, with no clear D. V lost 1 base, J lost 1 base, and 8 bases lay in between. Germline lookup yields CDR1 SGHDN and CDR2 FVKESK. CDR3 length: 14 residues. CDR3 sequence (DNA): TGTGCCAGCAGCCAAGTGGCACCTTCCTACGAGCAGTACTTC. Translated, it gives CASSQVAPSYEQYF. Filled out from reference TRBV14 and TRBJ2-7, the complete variable domain reads EAGVTQFPSHSVIEKGQTVTLRCDPISGHDNLYWYRRVMGKEIKFLLHFVKESKQDESGMPNNRFLAERTGGTYSTLKVQPAELEDSGVYFCASSQVAPSYEQYFGPGTRLTVT.

V usage is TRBV7-9 and J usage is TRBJ2-2; 8 bases map to TRBD2. Looked up from germline, CDR1 is SEHNR and CDR2 is FQNEAQ (reference sequence). Trimming removed 4 bases from V and 4 bases from J; junction bases left unmatched: 14. CDR3 length: 18 amino acids. The CDR3 protein is CASSSLQAGVSGTGELFF. In DNA, the CDR3 is TGTGCCAGCAGCTCCCTGCAAGCGGGGGTCTCGGGCACCGGGGAGCTGTTTTTT.

The rearrangement joins TRBV11-2 to TRBJ2-6, with D unclear. The V end was cut by 7 bases, the J end by 0 bases, with 16 bases between. CDR1 SGHAT and CDR2 FQNNGV come from the germline V gene. The CDR3 is 17 residues long. The CDR3 sequence is CASTLRHSRSGANVLTF. The DNA for the CDR3 is TGTGCCAGCACCCTTCGACATTCCCGCTCTGGGGCCAACGTCCTGACTTTC. Full variable domain (rest looked up from reference TRBV11-2 and TRBJ2-6): EAGVAQSPRYKIIEKRQSVAFWCNPISGHATLYWYQQILGQGPKLLIQFQNNGVVDDSQLPKDRFSAERLKGVDSTLKIQPAKLEDSAVYLCASTLRHSRSGANVLTFGAGSRLTVL.

This clone showed up just once. This chain links TRBV29-1 with TRBJ2-5, with TRBD2 as a possible D gene (6 bases). The CDR3 spans 11 residues. Germline V CDR1 and CDR2: SQVTM, ANQGSEA. The V gene lost 5 bases and the J gene lost 5 bases, with 9 bases spanning the gap. The chain's CDR3 is CSVSLAETQYF. The CDR3 coding sequence is TGCAGCGTTTCACTAGCCGAGACCCAGTACTTC.